This is a list of T cell receptor beta chains from one sample in a study of identifying expanded T cells in peripheral blood. Sequencing was performed with immunoSEQ multiplex PCR; in TCRdb, only in-frame clones are kept and a portion is missing. The repertoire holds about 52,000 clones, with roughly 80% as singletons. The sequenced sample consisted of blood. The receptor set was obtained from a person aged 18 to 75 in good health. The CDR3 runs from the conserved cysteine through the conserved F or W. The D gene is left open where the match is weak. The listing skips clone size in some rows; elsewhere it reads once, few, many or a size class.

TRBV6-1,TRBJ2-1,NA,NA,TGTGCCAGCAGTGAACAAAGCGGTCCCTACAATGAGCAGTTCTTC,CASSEQSGPYNEQFF
TRBV7-9,TRBJ2-7,NA,NA,TGTGCCAGCAGCTTGGTAGGCAGGACCTACGAGCAGTACTTC,CASSLVGRTYEQYF
TRBV6-5,TRBJ2-3,NA,NA,TGTGCCAGCAGAGATCCGGATACGCAGTATTTT,CASRDPDTQYF
TRBV5-1,TRBJ1-1,NA,TRBD1,TGCGCCAGCAGCTGGACAGGGTATTTGGACACTGAAGCTTTCTTT,CASSWTGYLDTEAFF
TRBV6-6,TRBJ1-2,once,TRBD1,TGTGCCAGCAGTTATACAGGGGGCCGCTATGGCTACACCTTC,CASSYTGGRYGYTF
TRBV9,TRBJ2-1,many,NA,TGTGCCAGCAGCGTAGAGGTGCCGGATGAGCAGTTCTTC,CASSVEVPDEQFF
TRBV9,TRBJ2-1,NA,NA,TGTGCCAGCAGCGTAGAGCAGGCCTACAATGAGCAGTTCTTC,CASSVEQAYNEQFF
TRBV5-1,TRBJ2-3,NA,NA,TGCGCCAGCAGCCCCGGACTGTCTAGCACAGATACGCAGTATTTT,CASSPGLSSTDTQYF
TRBV29-1,TRBJ2-1,NA,NA,TGCAGCGTCAACGGGTTGGACAGTAACAATGAGCAGTTCTTC,CSVNGLDSNNEQFF
TRBV4-2,TRBJ1-1,NA,NA,TGTGCCAGCAGCCCAACGGACAGAGTTAACACTGAAGCTTTCTTT,CASSPTDRVNTEAFF
TRBV11-3,TRBJ1-1,NA,NA,TGTGCCAGCAGCTACCTGTCCGGGACTGGGAACACTGAAGCTTTCTTT,CASSYLSGTGNTEAFF
TRBV30,TRBJ1-1,NA,NA,TGTGCCTGGAGTGTACTACGGGACACTGAAGCTTTCTTT,CAWSVLRDTEAFF
TRBV5-6,TRBJ2-2,NA,NA,TGTGCCAGCAGCCTCGGCCTGGGCACCGGGGAGCTGTTTTTT,CASSLGLGTGELFF
TRBV7-9,TRBJ2-5,NA,NA,TGTGCCAGCAGCTTCGAACAACAACAAGAGACCCAGTACTTC,CASSFEQQQETQYF
TRBV18,TRBJ2-1,once,TRBD2,TGTGCCACCTCATCACGGGGGGACAATGAGCAGTTCTTC,CATSSRGDNEQFF
TRBV10-2,TRBJ1-5,NA,TRBD1,TGCGCCAGCAGTGAGTCGGGACAGGTTAATCAGCCCCAGCATTTT,CASSESGQVNQPQHF
TRBV13,TRBJ2-3,NA,NA,TGTGCCAGCAGCGCTGGTGGGAATACGCAGTATTTT,CASSAGGNTQYF
TRBV5-4,TRBJ1-1,NA,NA,TGTGCCAGCAGCCCACGGGTAGATTTGAACACTGAAGCTTTCTTT,CASSPRVDLNTEAFF
TRBV10-3,TRBJ2-3,once,NA,TGTGCCATCAGTGCCAGAACAGATACGCAGTATTTT,CAISARTDTQYF
TRBV6-6,TRBJ1-3,NA,NA,TGTGCCAGCAGTTACTTGGACACCATATATTTT,CASSYLDTIYF
TRBV11-3,TRBJ2-3,NA,TRBD2,TGTGCCAGCAGCTTTGGGACTAGCGGGAGTCGGGGGCCGCAGTATTTT,CASSFGTSGSRGPQYF
TRBV6-1,TRBJ1-1,NA,TRBD1,TGTGCCAGCAGCTGGGACAGGGCAAACACTGAAGCTTTCTTT,CASSWDRANTEAFF
TRBV29-1,TRBJ1-1,once,TRBD1,TGCAGCGTTGAAGACGTGAACAGGGGGCCTACTGAAGCTTTCTTT,CSVEDVNRGPTEAFF
TRBV5-1,TRBJ2-5,NA,TRBD2,TGCGCCAGCAGCAAACCGGGACTAGCGGGTCAAGAGACCCAGTACTTC,CASSKPGLAGQETQYF
TRBV7-9,TRBJ2-6,NA,TRBD1,TGTGCCAGCTCCAATTACCAGGGGGATGGCTCTGGGGCCAACGTCCTGACTTTC,CASSNYQGDGSGANVLTF
TRBV7-2,TRBJ2-3,NA,TRBD2,TGTGCCAGCAAATTAGCGGGAGGCACAGATACGCAGTATTTT,CASKLAGGTDTQYF